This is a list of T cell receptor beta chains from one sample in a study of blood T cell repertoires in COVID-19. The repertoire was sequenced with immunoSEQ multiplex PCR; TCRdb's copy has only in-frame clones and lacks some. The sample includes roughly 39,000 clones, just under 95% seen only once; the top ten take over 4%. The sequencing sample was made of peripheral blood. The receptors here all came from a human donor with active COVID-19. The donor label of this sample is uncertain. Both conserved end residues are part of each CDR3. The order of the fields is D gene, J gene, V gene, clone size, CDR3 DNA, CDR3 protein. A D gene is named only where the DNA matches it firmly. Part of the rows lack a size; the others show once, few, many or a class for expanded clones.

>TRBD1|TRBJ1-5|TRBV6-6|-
TGTGCCAGCAGTTACGGAGGCAGGGGGCGCAATCAGCCCCAGCATTTT
CASSYGGRGRNQPQHF
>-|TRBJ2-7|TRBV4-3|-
TGCGCCAGCAGCCAAGTTGTGATTAATCGGGTTCCTCCCTCCTACGAGCAGTACTTC
CASSQVVINRVPPSYEQYF
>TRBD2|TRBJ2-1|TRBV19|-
TGTGCCAGTAGTATAGAGCGTGGGAGGACTAGTAGTGAGCAGTTCTTC
CASSIERGRTSSEQFF
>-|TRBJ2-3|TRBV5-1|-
TGCGCCAGCAGCTTGGCGGGTGCATACACAGATACGCAGTATTTT
CASSLAGAYTDTQYF
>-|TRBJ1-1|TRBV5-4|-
TGTGCCAGCAGCTTGGGACCTTCGGGGAGGAACACTGAAGCTTTCTTT
CASSLGPSGRNTEAFF
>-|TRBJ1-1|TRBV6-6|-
TGTGCCAGCCGTAGACAAGAGAACACTGAAGCTTTCTTT
CASRRQENTEAFF
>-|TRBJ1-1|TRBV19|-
TGTGCCAGTACCAGAACAGGAAGCCGGACTGAAGCTTTCTTT
CASTRTGSRTEAFF
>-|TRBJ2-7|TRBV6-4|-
TGTGCCACTAGAGGGTTAGCGGAGGGGATAACCAACCCAAAACCCCACGAGCAGTACTTC
CATRGLAEGITNPKPHEQYF
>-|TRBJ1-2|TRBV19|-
TGTGCCAGTAGAAAGTCAGGGACTAATCTAAACAGTAACTATGGCTACACCTTC
CASRKSGTNLNSNYGYTF
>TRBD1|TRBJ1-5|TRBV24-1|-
TGTGCCACCAGTGGGAGTTGGGGACAGAGCAATCAGCCCCAGCATTTT
CATSGSWGQSNQPQHF
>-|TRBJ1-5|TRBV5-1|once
TGCGCCAGCAGCTTGTCAGGGGGCAATCAGCCCCAGCATTTT
CASSLSGGNQPQHF
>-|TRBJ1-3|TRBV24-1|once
TGTGCCACCAGTGGGGGGCGAGGAAACACCATATATTTT
CATSGGRGNTIYF
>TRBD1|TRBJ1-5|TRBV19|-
TGTGCCAGTCGAGAGACAGGGAATAGCAATCAGCCCCAGCATTTT
CASRETGNSNQPQHF
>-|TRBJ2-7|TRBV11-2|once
TGTGCCAGCAGCTTCATCGTCTCGCGAGCTCCCTACGAGCAGTACTTC
CASSFIVSRAPYEQYF
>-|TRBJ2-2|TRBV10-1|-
TGCGCCAGCAGTGAGTTTAGGAACACCGGGGAGCTGTTTTTT
CASSEFRNTGELFF
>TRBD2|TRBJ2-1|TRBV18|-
TGTGCCAGCTCACCAGGGCTAGCGGATTACAATGAGCAGTTCTTC
CASSPGLADYNEQFF
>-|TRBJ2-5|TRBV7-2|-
TGTGCCAGCAGCTTAGTTTCCCCGCGGTTCGGGAACAAAGAGACCCAGTACTTC
CASSLVSPRFGNKETQYF
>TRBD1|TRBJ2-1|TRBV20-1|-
TGCAGTGCTAGTCCCCTTGGGACAGGGTTCTACAATGAGCAGTTCTTC
CSASPLGTGFYNEQFF
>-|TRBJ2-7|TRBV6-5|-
TGTGCCAGCAGTAGTGAGGACAGCCGGAAGCAGTACTTC
CASSSEDSRKQYF
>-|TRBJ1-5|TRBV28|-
TGTGCCAGCAGTCCCGGGGGGCCGAGCAATCAGCCCCAGCATTTT
CASSPGGPSNQPQHF
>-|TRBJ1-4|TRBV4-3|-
TGCGCCAGCAGCCAAGATCTTCTGGGCAGGGGAGCTGGCCTGTTTTTT
CASSQDLLGRGAGLFF
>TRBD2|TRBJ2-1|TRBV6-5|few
TGTGCCAGCAGACTAGCGTGGGAGCAGTTCTTC
CASRLAWEQFF
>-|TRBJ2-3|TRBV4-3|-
TGCGCCAGCAGCCGCCAAGCCAGCGGGTTAACAGATACGCAGTATTTT
CASSRQASGLTDTQYF
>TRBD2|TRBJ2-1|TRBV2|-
TGTGCCAGCAGAGTACCGGGACTAGACAATGAGCAGTTCTTC
CASRVPGLDNEQFF
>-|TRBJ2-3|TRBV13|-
TGTGCCAGCAGCTTTAAACAAGCGGCCAGCACAGATACGCAGTATTTT
CASSFKQAASTDTQYF